The clone carrying this TCR beta chain appeared once. These data come from a study of cytomegalovirus exposure and HLA in healthy donors. Study information: HLA-typed donors were the source of about 85 million unique TCRs, which an early data release held.

In the PCR, 60 Vbeta and 13 Jbeta primers were used. Data came from immunoSEQ multiplex PCR; TCRdb stores just in-frame clones and leaves some out. Of about 110,000 clones listed, 79% are singletons. CDR3 length equals 12 residues. In germline, CDR1 is SEHNR, CDR2 FQNEAQ (reference sequence). Trimming took off 5 bases at V and 11 bases at J, with 15 bases between the two ends. This TCR was sampled from a man under 40 in good health and CMV-seropositive. This rearrangement joins TRBV7-9 to TRBJ1-2; a possible D gene is TRBD1 (5 bases). The sequencing input was PBMCs. The chain's CDR3 is CASSVNGGSYTF. CDR3 bases: TGTGCCAGCAGCGTAAACGGGGGGTCTTACACCTTC. The full variable domain, in which reference TRBV7-9 and TRBJ1-2 provide the parts outside the CDR3, is DTGVSQNPRHKITKRGQNVTFRCDPISEHNRLYWYRQTLGQGPEFLTYFQNEAQLEKSRLLSDRFSAERPKGSFSTLEIQRTEQGDSAMYLCASSVNGGSYTFGSGTRLTVV.